This entry lists 15 T cell receptor beta chains sequenced from one sample in a study of blood T cells in healthy people across ages. Primed by a sample-barcoded 5' primer and a J-beta primer mix, a second PCR proceeded for roughly 7 to 12 cycles. TCRdb itself ran the 5' RACE reads through MiXCR, one entry per CDR3 protein. The sample lists approximately 960,000 distinct CDR3 sequences; roughly 28% were seen once. These same data were also listed under a study on T cells of mothers and their children.

The sequenced sample was blood. Every receptor here comes from a woman aged 40 to 50 in good health.

This clonotype was detected a few times. This chain uses TRBV7-2 with TRBJ1-5; no firm D call. V gave up 1 base and J gave up 6 bases, with 7 bases separating them. From germline, CDR1 is SGHTA and CDR2 FQGNSA. The CDR3 spans 13 residues. In DNA form, the CDR3 reads TGTGCCAGCAGCTTAGGTACGGGTCAGCCCCAGCATTTT. Amino acids: CASSLGTGQPQHF. The complete variable domain, with remaining parts taken from reference TRBV7-2 and TRBJ1-5, reads GAGVSQSPSNKVTEKGKDVELRCDPISGHTALYWYRQSLGQGLEFLIYFQGNSAPDKSGLPSDRFSAERTGGSVSTLTIQRTQQEDSAVYLCASSLGTGQPQHFGDGTRLSIL.

The V and J genes are TRBV28 and TRBJ1-2; maybe TRBD1 (5 bases). The V and J ends lost 4 bases and 10 bases respectively, with 13 bases between them. CDR3 size: 12 residues. Germline values: CDR1 MDHEN, CDR2 SYDVKM. CDR3 in amino acids: CASSSGRDDYTF. DNA for the CDR3: TGTGCCAGCAGTTCAGGGCGGGATGACTACACCTTC.

This clonotype showed up many times. This chain uses TRBV28 with TRBJ2-7; D might be TRBD1 or TRBD2, each matching 5 bases. Germline V gene data show CDR1 as MDHEN and CDR2 as SYDVKM. Trimming cost V 6 bases and J 0 bases, with 12 bases left between them. The CDR3 contains 14 residues. The CDR3, as DNA: TGTGCCAGCAGGCCCGTCGGGGCCTCCTACGAGCAGTACTTC. Its protein is CASRPVGASYEQYF. Drawing the rest from reference TRBV28 and TRBJ2-7, the complete variable domain is DVKVTQSSRYLVKRTGEKVFLECVQDMDHENMFWYRQDPGLGLRLIYFSYDVKMKEKGDIPEGYSVSREKKERFSLILESASTNQTSMYLCASRPVGASYEQYFGPGTRLTVT.

Concerning this clonotype: A much more abundant neighbour one base away suggests this may be a read error. The chain uses TRBV27 and TRBJ1-5; D unclear. Trimming removed 2 bases from V and 4 bases from J, with 9 bases in between. The germline gives CDR1 MNHEY, CDR2 SMNVEV (reference sequence). The CDR3 runs to 14 residues. CDR3 sequence reads: CASSLVGRNQPQHF. DNA of the CDR3: TGTGCCAGCAGTTTAGTCGGGAGAAATCAGCCCCAGCATTTT.

This clonotype has only one observation. This may be a read error, as it is one base from a much larger clone. The chain links TRBV3-1 to TRBJ2-7; D unresolved. This CDR3 contains 14 residues. The germline CDR1 and CDR2 sequences are LGHDT and YNNKEL (reference sequence). The CDR3, as DNA: TGTACCAGCAGCCAAGGTAGGCAGATCTACGAGCAGTACTTC. Protein product: CTSSQGRQIYEQYF.

The DNA for the CDR3 is TGCAGTGCTAGAGATCTAAGGGCGGCTAATCAGCCCCAGCATTTT. Translating it yields CSARDLRAANQPQHF. The chain uses TRBV20-1 and TRBJ1-5; D remains unclear. This CDR3 region has 15 residues. Germline CDR1 and CDR2: DFQATT and SNEGSKA (reference sequence). The V and J ends lost 0 bases and 4 bases respectively, with 13 bases between them.

This clonotype was detected only a few times. V gene TRBV7-9 combines with J gene TRBJ2-2; 10 positions match TRBD1. This CDR3 is built from 18 residues. V gave up 5 bases and J gave up 0 bases; unmatched junction bases: 9. Germline CDR1 SEHNR, CDR2 FQNEAQ (reference sequence). This chain's CDR3 is CASSTPDRGRANTGELFF. CDR3 DNA sequence: TGTGCCAGCAGCACCCCGGACAGGGGGAGGGCGAACACCGGGGAGCTGTTTTTT. The full variable domain, its missing parts supplied by reference TRBV7-9 and TRBJ2-2, is DTGVSQNPRHKITKRGQNVTFRCDPISEHNRLYWYRQTLGQGPEFLTYFQNEAQLEKSRLLSDRFSAERPKGSFSTLEIQRTEQGDSAMYLCASSTPDRGRANTGELFFGEGSRLTVL.

This clonotype was seen a few times. The genes are TRBV20-1 and TRBJ2-7, with D perhaps TRBD1 (7 bases). Trimming cost V 2 bases and J 7 bases, with 12 bases left between them. The CDR3 covers 12 residues. Germline values: CDR1 DFQATT, CDR2 SNEGSKA (reference sequence). The CDR3 is CSARQGGQEQYF. The CDR3 region has the DNA TGCAGTGCTAGACAGGGGGGCCAGGAGCAGTACTTC.

This clonotype was observed many times. The chain uses TRBV24-1 and TRBJ2-5; 10 nucleotides agree with TRBD1. CDR3 length: 14 amino acids. Unmatched junction bases numbered 3, after V lost 4 bases and J lost 5 bases. Germline values: CDR1 KGHDR, CDR2 SFDVKD. CDR3: CATSDWGQGETQYF. The CDR3 nucleotides are TGTGCCACCAGTGACTGGGGACAGGGGGAGACCCAGTACTTC.

This chain links TRBV7-2 with TRBJ2-5; 8 bases match TRBD2. The CDR3 sequence is 14 residues long. J lost 4 bases, V lost 5 bases, and 6 bases had no gene match. Germline loops: CDR1 SGHTA, CDR2 FQGNSA. The CDR3 DNA sequence: TGTGCCAGCAGCCGGACTAGCCACAGAGAGACCCAGTACTTC. As protein: CASSRTSHRETQYF.

The chain combines TRBV6-6 with TRBJ1-2, with TRBD1 identical over 12 bases. The V and J ends lost 7 bases and 3 bases, in that order; junction bases with no gene match: 6. There are 15 residues in the CDR3. Germline CDR1 MNHNY, CDR2 SVGAGI (reference sequence). The CDR3 loop is CASTVGQGAYYGYTF. In DNA, the CDR3 is TGTGCCAGCACCGTGGGACAGGGGGCTTACTATGGCTACACCTTC.

The rearrangement uses TRBV12-3 or TRBV12-4 and TRBJ2-3, with 13 bases matching TRBD2. The V gene end was trimmed by 6 bases and the J gene end by 6 bases; junction bases not matched to a gene: 6. This CDR3 spans 15 amino acids. Here the CDR3 reads CASSLTSGGADTQYF. DNA for the CDR3: TGTGCCAGCAGCCTAACTAGCGGGGGGGCCGATACGCAGTATTTT.

CDR3 amino acids: CASSYSTSGNTIYF. CDR3 in DNA: TGTGCCAGCAGTTACTCGACCTCTGGAAACACCATATATTTT. The chain has TRBV6-6 and TRBJ1-3; D remains ambiguous. Deletions cut 0 bases from V and 0 bases from J, with 3 bases between. The CDR3 has 14 amino acids. Germline V lookup: CDR1 MNHNY, CDR2 SVGAGI (reference sequence).

This rearrangement joins TRBV9 to TRBJ1-5, with TRBD1 matching 8 bases. J was trimmed by 9 bases and V by 9 bases; bases with no gene match: 17. There are 15 residues in the CDR3. Germline V lookup: CDR1 SGDLS, CDR2 YYNGEE. This CDR3 is CANSLEPTGATPQHF. The CDR3 DNA reads as TGTGCCAACTCCCTGGAACCGACAGGGGCAACGCCCCAGCATTTT.

Only a few counts were recorded for this clonotype. The chain has TRBV29-1 and TRBJ2-5; D unclear. V was pared by 5 bases and J by 0 bases, with 10 bases between. The CDR3 covers 13 residues. Germline assignment: CDR1 SQVTM and CDR2 ANQGSEA. CDR3: CSVRAPNQETQYF. Here the CDR3 DNA reads TGCAGCGTTAGGGCACCCAACCAAGAGACCCAGTACTTC.